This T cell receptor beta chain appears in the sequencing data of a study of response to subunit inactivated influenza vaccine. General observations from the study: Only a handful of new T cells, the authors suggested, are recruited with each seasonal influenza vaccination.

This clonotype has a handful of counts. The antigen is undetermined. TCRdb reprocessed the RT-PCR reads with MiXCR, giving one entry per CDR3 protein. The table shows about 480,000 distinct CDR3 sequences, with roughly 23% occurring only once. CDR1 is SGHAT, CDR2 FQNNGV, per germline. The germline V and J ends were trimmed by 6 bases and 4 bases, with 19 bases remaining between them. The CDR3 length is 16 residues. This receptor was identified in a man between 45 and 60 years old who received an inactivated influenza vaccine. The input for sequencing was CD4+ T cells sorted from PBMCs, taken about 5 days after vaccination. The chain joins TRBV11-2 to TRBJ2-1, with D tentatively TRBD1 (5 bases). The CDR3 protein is CASRHWGPGSYNEQFF. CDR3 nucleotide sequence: TGTGCCAGCAGACATTGGGGCCCAGGCTCTTACAATGAGCAGTTCTTC.